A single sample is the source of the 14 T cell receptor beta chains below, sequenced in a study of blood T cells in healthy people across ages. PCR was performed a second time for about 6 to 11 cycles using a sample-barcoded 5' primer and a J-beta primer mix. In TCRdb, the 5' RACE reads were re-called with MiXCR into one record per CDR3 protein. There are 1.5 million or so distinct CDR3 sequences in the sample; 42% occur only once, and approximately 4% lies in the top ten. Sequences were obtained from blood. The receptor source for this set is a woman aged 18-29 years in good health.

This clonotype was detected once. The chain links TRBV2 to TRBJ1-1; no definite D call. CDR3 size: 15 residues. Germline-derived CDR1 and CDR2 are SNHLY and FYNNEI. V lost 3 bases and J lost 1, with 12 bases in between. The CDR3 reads CASSDPGGKNTEAFF. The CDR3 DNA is TGTGCCAGCAGTGACCCGGGCGGGAAGAACACTGAAGCTTTCTTT.

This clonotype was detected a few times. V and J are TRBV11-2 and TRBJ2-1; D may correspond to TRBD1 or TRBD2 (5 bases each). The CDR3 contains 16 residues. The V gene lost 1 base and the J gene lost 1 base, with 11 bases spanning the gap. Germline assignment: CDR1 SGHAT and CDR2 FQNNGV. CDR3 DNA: TGTGCCAGCAGCTTAGTAGGATGGGGGTCCTACAATGAGCAGTTCTTC. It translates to CASSLVGWGSYNEQFF.

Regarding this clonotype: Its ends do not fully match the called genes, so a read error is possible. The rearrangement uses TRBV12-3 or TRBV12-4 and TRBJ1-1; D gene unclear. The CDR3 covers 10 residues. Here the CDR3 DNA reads TGTGCCACTTTGAACACTAAAGCTTTCTTT. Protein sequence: CATLNTKAFF.

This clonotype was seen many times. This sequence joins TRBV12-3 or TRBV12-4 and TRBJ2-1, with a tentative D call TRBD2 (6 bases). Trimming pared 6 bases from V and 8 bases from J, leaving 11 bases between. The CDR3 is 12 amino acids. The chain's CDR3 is CASSLGGHEQFF. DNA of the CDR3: TGTGCCAGCAGCCTCGGGGGTCATGAGCAGTTCTTC.

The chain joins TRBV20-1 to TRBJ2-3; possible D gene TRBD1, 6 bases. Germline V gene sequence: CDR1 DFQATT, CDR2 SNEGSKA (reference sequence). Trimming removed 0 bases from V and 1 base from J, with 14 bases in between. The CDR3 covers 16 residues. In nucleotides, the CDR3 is TGCAGTGCTAGAGATCCTTACAGGGCTCGCACAGATACGCAGTATTTT. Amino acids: CSARDPYRARTDTQYF.

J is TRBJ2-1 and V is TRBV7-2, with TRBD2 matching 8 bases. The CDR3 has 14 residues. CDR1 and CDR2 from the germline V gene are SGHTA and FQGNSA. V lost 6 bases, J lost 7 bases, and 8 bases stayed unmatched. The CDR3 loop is CASRTGTRRNEQFF. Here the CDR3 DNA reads TGTGCCAGCAGAACCGGGACTAGGAGGAATGAGCAGTTCTTC.

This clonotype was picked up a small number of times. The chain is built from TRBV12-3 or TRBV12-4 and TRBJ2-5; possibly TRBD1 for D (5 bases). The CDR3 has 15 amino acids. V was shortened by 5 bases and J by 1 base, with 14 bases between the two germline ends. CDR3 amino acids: CASSPSVRVQETQYF. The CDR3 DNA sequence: TGTGCCAGCAGTCCCTCTGTCAGGGTCCAAGAGACCCAGTACTTC.

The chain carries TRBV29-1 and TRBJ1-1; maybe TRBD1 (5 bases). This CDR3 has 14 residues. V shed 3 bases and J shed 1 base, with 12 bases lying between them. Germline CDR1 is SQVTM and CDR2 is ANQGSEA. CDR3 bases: TGCAGCGTTGAGCCTAGTGGGACGAACACTGAAGCTTTCTTT. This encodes CSVEPSGTNTEAFF.

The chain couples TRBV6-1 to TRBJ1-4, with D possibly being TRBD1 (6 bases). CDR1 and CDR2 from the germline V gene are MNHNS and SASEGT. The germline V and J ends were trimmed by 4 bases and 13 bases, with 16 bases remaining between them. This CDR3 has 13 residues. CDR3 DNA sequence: TGTGCCAGCAGTGGTCCGGGGGGGCGGGCACTGTTTTTT. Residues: CASSGPGGRALFF.

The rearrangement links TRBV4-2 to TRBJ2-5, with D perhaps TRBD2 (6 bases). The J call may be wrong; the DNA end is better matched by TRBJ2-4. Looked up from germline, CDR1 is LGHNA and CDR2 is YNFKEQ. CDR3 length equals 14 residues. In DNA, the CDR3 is TGTGCCAGCAGCCAAGTTGCTAGCGCGAACATTCAGTACTTC. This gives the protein CASSQVASANIQYF.

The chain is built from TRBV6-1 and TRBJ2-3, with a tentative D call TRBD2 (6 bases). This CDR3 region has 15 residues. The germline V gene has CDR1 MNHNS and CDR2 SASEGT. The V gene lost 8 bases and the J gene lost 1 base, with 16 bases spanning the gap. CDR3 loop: CASYQGGLRTDTQYF. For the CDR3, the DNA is TGTGCCAGCTATCAGGGAGGATTGCGCACAGATACGCAGTATTTT.

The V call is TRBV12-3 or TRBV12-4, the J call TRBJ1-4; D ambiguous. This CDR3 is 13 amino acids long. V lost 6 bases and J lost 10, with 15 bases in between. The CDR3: CASSLGSRGKLFF. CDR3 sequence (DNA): TGTGCCAGCAGCCTCGGGTCTCGAGGAAAACTGTTTTTT.

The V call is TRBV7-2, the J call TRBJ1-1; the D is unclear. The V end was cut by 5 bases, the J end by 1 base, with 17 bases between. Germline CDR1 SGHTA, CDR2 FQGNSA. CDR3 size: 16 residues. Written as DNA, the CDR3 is TGTGCCAGCAGCCTACGCGCCAAGGGCCGGAACACTGAAGCTTTCTTT. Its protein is CASSLRAKGRNTEAFF. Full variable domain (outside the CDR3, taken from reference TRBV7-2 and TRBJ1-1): GAGVSQSPSNKVTEKGKDVELRCDPISGHTALYWYRQSLGQGLEFLIYFQGNSAPDKSGLPSDRFSAERTGGSVSTLTIQRTQQEDSAVYLCASSLRAKGRNTEAFFGQGTRLTVV.

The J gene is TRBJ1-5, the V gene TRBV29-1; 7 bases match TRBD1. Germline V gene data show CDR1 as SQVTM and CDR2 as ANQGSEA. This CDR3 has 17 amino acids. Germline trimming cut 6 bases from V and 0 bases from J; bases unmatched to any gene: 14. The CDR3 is CSVPRTGLDDSNQPQHF. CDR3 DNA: TGCAGCGTGCCACGGACAGGTCTCGACGATAGCAATCAGCCCCAGCATTTT. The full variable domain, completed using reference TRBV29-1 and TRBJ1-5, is SAVISQKPSRDICQRGTSLTIQCQVDSQVTMMFWYRQQPGQSLTLIATANQGSEATYESGFVIDKFPISRPNLTFSTLTVSNMSPEDSSIYLCSVPRTGLDDSNQPQHFGDGTRLSIL.